The 9 T cell receptor beta chains below come from one sample, sequenced in a study of identical twins. MiXCR was run by TCRdb on the 5' RACE reads, yielding one entry per CDR3 protein. Among about 690,000 distinct CDR3 sequences, over 5% were seen once, and the ten largest hold around 1.9%. The sequenced sample was naive T cells sorted from blood. The receptors derive from a man in his late teens or twenties in good health.

Many counts were recorded for this clonotype. The chain recombines TRBV27 with TRBJ2-7; TRBD2 might be the D (7 bases). In germline, CDR1 is MNHEY, CDR2 SMNVEV (reference sequence). With 6 bases removed from V and 4 bases from J, the gap between germline ends came to 16 bases. The CDR3 is 14 residues long. CDR3 region: CASRGGASPYEQYF. Here the CDR3 DNA reads TGTGCCAGCAGGGGGGGGGCTTCCCCGTACGAGCAGTACTTC.

This clonotype was found many times. The gene calls are TRBV29-1 and TRBJ2-5; a possible D gene is TRBD1 (5 bases). The CDR3 contains 13 residues. Trimming removed 7 bases at V and 1 base at J, with 13 bases between. CDR1 is SQVTM and CDR2 is ANQGSEA in the germline V gene. The CDR3 protein is CSATPGIQETQYF. CDR3 sequence (DNA): TGCAGCGCCACCCCAGGGATCCAAGAGACCCAGTACTTC.

This sequence joins TRBV4-2 and TRBJ2-3; TRBD2 matches at 7 bases. The CDR3 is 14 residues long. The J segment lost 5 bases and the V segment lost 4 bases, leaving 6 bases of the junction unmatched. Germline V lookup: CDR1 LGHNA, CDR2 YNFKEQ. The CDR3 DNA reads as TGTGCCAGCAGCCCCCTCACGGGGGGAGATACGCAGTATTTT. Residues: CASSPLTGGDTQYF.

This clonotype was detected many times. The V call is TRBV7-9, the J call TRBJ2-2, with D maybe TRBD1 (5 bases). The ends were cut back, 3 bases at V and 6 bases at J, with 11 bases in the middle. Germline V CDR1 and CDR2: SEHNR, FQNEAQ (reference sequence). This CDR3 is 14 amino acids long. The CDR3 spells CASSFSQGPGELFF. The CDR3, as DNA: TGTGCCAGCAGCTTTTCCCAGGGTCCCGGGGAGCTGTTTTTT.

This clonotype appeared many times. This sequence joins TRBV6-1 and TRBJ2-5; 10 bases map to TRBD1. The CDR3 extends over 14 amino acids. V shed 6 bases and J 3 bases; nucleotides not matched to a gene: 4. Looked up from germline, CDR1 is MNHNS and CDR2 is SASEGT. CDR3 coding DNA: TGTGCCAGCAGCAGGGGACAGGGGAAAGAGACCCAGTACTTC. This codes for CASSRGQGKETQYF.

Here the CDR3 DNA reads TGCGCCAGCGGTTTGGCTAGCGGGAGACCGAGCACAGATACGCAGTATTTT. It is translated as CASGLASGRPSTDTQYF. This sequence joins TRBV5-1 and TRBJ2-3; the match to TRBD2 covers 10 bases. V shed 7 bases, J shed 0 bases, and the junction held 11 bases outside the gene matches. CDR3 length: 17 residues. Germline CDR1 is SGHRS and CDR2 is YFSETQ.

This clonotype occurred many times. The chain is built from TRBV3-1 and TRBJ2-7, with 8 nucleotides matching TRBD2. The junction had 5 bases not matched to a gene; V was cut back by 6 bases and J by 1 base. Germline loops: CDR1 LGHDT, CDR2 YNNKEL (reference sequence). The CDR3 covers 14 residues. The CDR3 region is CASSGAGVSYEQYF. For the CDR3, the DNA is TGTGCCAGCAGTGGAGCGGGAGTTTCCTACGAGCAGTACTTC.

The gene calls are TRBV7-9 and TRBJ2-7; a possible D gene is TRBD1 (5 bases). Looked up from germline, CDR1 is SEHNR and CDR2 is FQNEAQ (reference sequence). The ends were cut back, 4 bases at V and 4 bases at J, with 20 bases in the middle. This CDR3 is built from 16 residues. CDR3 nucleotides: TGTGCCAGCAGCTCGACCGGGTCTCGAAGGGGTTACGAGCAGTACTTC. It encodes CASSSTGSRRGYEQYF.

There are many counts of this clonotype. The V gene is TRBV24-1, the J gene TRBJ2-1; D is ambiguous. The CDR3 loop spans 14 amino acids. Looked up from germline, CDR1 is KGHDR and CDR2 is SFDVKD. V lost 6 bases, J lost 7 bases, and 15 bases lay in between. CDR3: CATSSQKNRNEQFF. The CDR3 DNA reads TGTGCCACCAGTTCACAGAAAAATAGGAATGAGCAGTTCTTC.